What follows are 14 T cell receptor beta chains derived from one specimen sequenced in a study of glioma-infiltrating T cells after dendritic cell vaccination. Clones were read by immunoSEQ multiplex PCR, and TCRdb kept only the in-frame ones, dropping some. There are 95,000 or so clones in the sample; approximately 87% occur only once, and roughly 2.9% lies in the top ten. The sequenced sample was blood, obtained before dendritic cell vaccination. These receptors all come from a human donor with glioblastoma.

The V and J genes are TRBV5-1 and TRBJ1-2, with D perhaps TRBD1 (6 bases). V lost 0 bases, J lost 2 bases, and 11 bases lay in between. The CDR3 runs to 15 residues. Germline CDR1 reads SGHRS; CDR2 reads YFSETQ. CDR3 DNA: TGCGCCAGCAGCTTGGCACAGGGCCCGAACTATGGCTACACCTTC. Translated: CASSLAQGPNYGYTF.

This chain links TRBV12-2 with TRBJ1-6; the D call TRBD1 from the table was never checked on the DNA. TRBV12-2 is a pseudogene segment. The CDR3 is made up of 16 amino acids. The CDR3 coding sequence is TGTGCAAGTCGCTTACGGACAGGGTGGGATAATTCACCCCTCCACTTT. Amino acid sequence: CASRLRTGWDNSPLHF.

This chain joins TRBV7-9 and TRBJ2-1, with TRBD2 matching over 8 bases. This CDR3 contains 16 residues. V lost 8 bases and J lost 9; bases outside the gene matches: 18. Germline-derived CDR1 and CDR2 are SEHNR and FQNEAQ (reference sequence). The CDR3 is CASVWGGSGSRIEQFF. The CDR3 DNA is TGTGCCAGCGTTTGGGGGGGGAGCGGGAGTCGAATTGAGCAGTTCTTC. The whole variable domain, filled in from reference TRBV7-9 and TRBJ2-1, reads DTGVSQNPRHKITKRGQNVTFRCDPISEHNRLYWYRQTLGQGPEFLTYFQNEAQLEKSRLLSDRFSAERPKGSFSTLEIQRTEQGDSAMYLCASVWGGSGSRIEQFFGPGTRLTVL.

The rearrangement joins TRBV7-2 to TRBJ2-7; TRBD1 agrees at 9 bases. CDR3 length equals 15 residues. Germline assignment: CDR1 SGHTA and CDR2 FQGNSA. After removal of 7 bases from V and 0 bases from J, the junction contained 7 bases not matched to a gene. CDR3 in DNA: TGTGCCAGCACCGACAGGGGGGGGAGCTCCTACGAGCAGTACTTC. Its protein is CASTDRGGSSYEQYF.

CDR3: CASSPETGAPYEQYF. DNA of the CDR3: TGTGCCAGCAGCCCTGAGACAGGGGCCCCCTACGAGCAGTACTTC. This chain joins TRBV11-2 and TRBJ2-7; 8 positions agree with TRBD1. Germline V gene sequence: CDR1 SGHAT, CDR2 FQNNGV. V was pared by 5 bases and J by 2 bases, with 8 bases of the junction left unmatched. The length of the CDR3 is 15 residues.

This rearrangement joins TRBV19 to TRBJ2-1; no reliable D call. V lost 4 bases to trimming and J lost 6 bases, with 4 bases between them. Germline V CDR1 and CDR2: LNHDA, SQIVND (reference sequence). The CDR3 runs 11 residues. CDR3 bases: TGTGCCAGTAGTACCTTCAATGAGCAGTTCTTC. Translating it yields CASSTFNEQFF.

The rearrangement uses TRBV10-1 and TRBJ2-7, with D perhaps matching TRBD1 (5 bases). The CDR3 contains 17 residues. Deletions cut 5 bases from V and 7 bases from J, with 27 bases between. The V gene's germline CDR1 is WNHNN and CDR2 SYGVQD (reference sequence). CDR3 nucleotides: TGCGCCAGCAGTTTGATTCAGGGCGCCCCGATCACTGGGGAGCAGTACTTC. Its protein is CASSLIQGAPITGEQYF.

The V call is TRBV23-1, the J call TRBJ1-5; 8 bases match TRBD1. TRBV23-1 has ORF status, its function being uncertain. The CDR3 has 19 amino acids. J lost 2 bases, V lost 0 bases, and 12 bases had no gene match. CDR3 nucleotide sequence: TGCGCCAGCAGTCAATCTGTGGTCCCGCGACAGGGGCGCAATCAGCCCCAGCATTTT. This encodes CASSQSVVPRQGRNQPQHF.

In its sample, this clone was seen a few times. The chain joins TRBV5-1 to TRBJ2-7; unclear D gene. V gave up 0 bases and J gave up 4 bases, with 2 bases separating them. Germline assignment: CDR1 SGHRS and CDR2 YFSETQ. The CDR3 sequence is 11 residues long. The CDR3 here is CASSLAYEQYF. CDR3 DNA: TGCGCCAGCAGCTTGGCATACGAGCAGTACTTC.

This clone showed up just a few times. The chain has TRBV18 and TRBJ2-7; TRBD1 matches 8 bases. The germline V gene encodes CDR1 KGHSH and CDR2 LQKENI. CDR3 length: 13 residues. Trimming removed 3 bases from V and 7 bases from J; junction bases left unmatched: 5. The DNA for the CDR3 is TGTGCCAGCTCACCCGGACAGGGACTTGAGCAGTACTTC. It codes for CASSPGQGLEQYF.

This clone was seen only once. The rearrangement uses TRBV7-9 and TRBJ1-4, with D perhaps TRBD1 (5 bases). This CDR3 is built from 16 residues. Germline values: CDR1 SEHNR, CDR2 FQNEAQ (reference sequence). Deletions cut 3 bases from V and 3 bases from J, with 14 bases between. For the CDR3, the DNA is TGTGCCAGCAGCTTTGGCCAGGGTGGCGCTAATGAAAAACTGTTTTTT. This codes for CASSFGQGGANEKLFF.

The chain couples TRBV29-1 to TRBJ1-1; D is uncertain. V lost 3 bases, J lost 3 bases, and 8 bases lay in between. There are 12 residues in the CDR3. Per the germline V gene, CDR1 is SQVTM and CDR2 is ANQGSEA. The CDR3 DNA follows: TGCAGCGTTGACGGCGGTCACACTGAAGCTTTCTTT. It codes for CSVDGGHTEAFF.

V usage is TRBV5-1 and J usage is TRBJ2-7; TRBD1 aligns across 7 bases. CDR1 is SGHRS, CDR2 YFSETQ, per germline. The CDR3 consists of 14 residues. J lost 0 bases, V lost 5 bases, and 5 bases had no gene match. In DNA form, the CDR3 reads TGCGCCAGCAGTCCAGGGGGTGGCTCCTACGAGCAGTACTTC. This gives the protein CASSPGGGSYEQYF.

The chain carries TRBV7-8 and TRBJ1-5; 9 bases line up with TRBD1. From germline, CDR1 is SGHVS and CDR2 FQNEAQ. Losses at the gene ends were 2 bases for V and 6 bases for J; bases not matched to a gene: 8. The CDR3 contains 16 residues. CDR3 nucleotides: TGTGCCAGCAGCTTAAACAGGGGGCGCGTGAGTCAGCCCCAGCATTTT. Protein: CASSLNRGRVSQPQHF.